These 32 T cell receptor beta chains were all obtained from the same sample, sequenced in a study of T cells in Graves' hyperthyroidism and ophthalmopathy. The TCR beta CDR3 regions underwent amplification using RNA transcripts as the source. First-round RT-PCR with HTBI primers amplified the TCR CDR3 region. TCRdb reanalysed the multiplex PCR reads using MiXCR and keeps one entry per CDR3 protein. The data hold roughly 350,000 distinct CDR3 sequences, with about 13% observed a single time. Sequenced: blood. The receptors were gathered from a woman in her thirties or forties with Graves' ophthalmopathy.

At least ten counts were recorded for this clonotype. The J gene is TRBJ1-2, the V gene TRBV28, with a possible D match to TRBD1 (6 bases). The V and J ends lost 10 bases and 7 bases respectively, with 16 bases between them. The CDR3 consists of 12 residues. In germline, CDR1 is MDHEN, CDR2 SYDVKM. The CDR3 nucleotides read TGTGCCACCCAGGGGTTGAAGTTTGGCTACACCTTC. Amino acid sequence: CATQGLKFGYTF.

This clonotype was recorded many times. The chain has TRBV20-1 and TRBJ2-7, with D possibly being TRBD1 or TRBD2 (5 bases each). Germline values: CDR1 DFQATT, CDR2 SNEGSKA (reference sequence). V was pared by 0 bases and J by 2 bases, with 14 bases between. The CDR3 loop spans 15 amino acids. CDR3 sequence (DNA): TGCAGTGCTAGAGATCTTCAGGGACCACCCTACGAGCAGTACTTC. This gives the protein CSARDLQGPPYEQYF.

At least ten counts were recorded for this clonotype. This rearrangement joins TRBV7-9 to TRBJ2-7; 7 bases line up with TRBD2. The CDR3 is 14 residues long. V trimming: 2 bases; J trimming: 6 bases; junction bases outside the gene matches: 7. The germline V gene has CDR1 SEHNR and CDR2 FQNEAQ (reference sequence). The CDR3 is CASSLIGTISEQYF. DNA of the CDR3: TGTGCCAGCAGCTTAATCGGGACTATTTCCGAGCAGTACTTC.

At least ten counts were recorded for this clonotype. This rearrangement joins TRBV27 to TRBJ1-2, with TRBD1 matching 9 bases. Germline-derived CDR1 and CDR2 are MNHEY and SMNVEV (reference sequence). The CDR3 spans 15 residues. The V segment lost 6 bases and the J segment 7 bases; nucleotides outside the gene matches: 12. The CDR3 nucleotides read TGTGCCAGCAGGCCAATTCCGGGACAGGGCCTTGGCTACACCTTC. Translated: CASRPIPGQGLGYTF.

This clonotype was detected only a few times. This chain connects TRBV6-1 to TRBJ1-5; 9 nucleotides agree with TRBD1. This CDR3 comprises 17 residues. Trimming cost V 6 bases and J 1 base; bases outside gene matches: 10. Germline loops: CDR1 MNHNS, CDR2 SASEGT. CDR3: CASRDPGTGWSNQPQHF. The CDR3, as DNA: TGTGCCAGCAGGGACCCCGGGACAGGGTGGAGCAATCAGCCCCAGCATTTT.

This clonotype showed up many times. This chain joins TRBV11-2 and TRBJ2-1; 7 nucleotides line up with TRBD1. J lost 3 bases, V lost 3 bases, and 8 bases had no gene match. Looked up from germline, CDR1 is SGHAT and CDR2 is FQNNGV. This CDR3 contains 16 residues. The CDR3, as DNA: TGTGCCAGCAGCTTCTGGTTGGGGACAGACTACAATGAGCAGTTCTTC. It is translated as CASSFWLGTDYNEQFF.

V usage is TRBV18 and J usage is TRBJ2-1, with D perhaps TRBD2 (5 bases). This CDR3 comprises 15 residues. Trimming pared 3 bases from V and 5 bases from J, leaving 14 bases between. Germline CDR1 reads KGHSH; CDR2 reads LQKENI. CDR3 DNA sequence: TGTGCCAGCTCACCTGAGGGCGCACGCAACAATGAGCAGTTCTTC. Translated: CASSPEGARNNEQFF.

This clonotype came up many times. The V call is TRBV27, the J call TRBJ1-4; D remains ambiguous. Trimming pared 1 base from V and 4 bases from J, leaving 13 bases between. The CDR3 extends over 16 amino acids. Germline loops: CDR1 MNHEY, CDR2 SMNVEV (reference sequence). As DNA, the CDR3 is TGTGCCAGCAGTTTATTTAGGCCGACCTTTAATGAAAAACTGTTTTTT. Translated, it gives CASSLFRPTFNEKLFF.

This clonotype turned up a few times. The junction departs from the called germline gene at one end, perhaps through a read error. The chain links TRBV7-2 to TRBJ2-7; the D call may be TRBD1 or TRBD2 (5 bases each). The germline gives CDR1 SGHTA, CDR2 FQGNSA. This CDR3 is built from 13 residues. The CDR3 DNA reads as TGCGTCAGCAGCTTCGGGGCTAGCTACGAGCAGTACTTC. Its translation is CVSSFGASYEQYF. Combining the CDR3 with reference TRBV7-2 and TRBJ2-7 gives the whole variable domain GAGVSQSPSNKVTEKGKDVELRCDPISGHTALYWYRQSLGQGLEFLIYFQGNSAPDKSGLPSDRFSAERTGGSVSTLTIQRTQQEDSAVYLCVSSFGASYEQYFGPGTRLTVT.

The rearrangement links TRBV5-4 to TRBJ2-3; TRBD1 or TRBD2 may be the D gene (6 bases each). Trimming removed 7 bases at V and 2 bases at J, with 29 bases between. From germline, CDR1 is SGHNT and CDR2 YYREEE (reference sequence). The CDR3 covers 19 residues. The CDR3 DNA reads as TGTGCCAGCGACGAAAACGCGATCGGGGGCCGTCTTGTCACAGATACGCAGTATTTT. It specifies CASDENAIGGRLVTDTQYF.

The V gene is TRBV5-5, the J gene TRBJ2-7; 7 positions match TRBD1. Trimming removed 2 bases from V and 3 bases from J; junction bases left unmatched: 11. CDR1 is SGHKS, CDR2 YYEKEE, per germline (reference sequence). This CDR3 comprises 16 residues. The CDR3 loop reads CASSFTLAGTVYEQYF. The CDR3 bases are TGTGCCAGCAGCTTCACATTAGCCGGGACAGTCTACGAGCAGTACTTC.

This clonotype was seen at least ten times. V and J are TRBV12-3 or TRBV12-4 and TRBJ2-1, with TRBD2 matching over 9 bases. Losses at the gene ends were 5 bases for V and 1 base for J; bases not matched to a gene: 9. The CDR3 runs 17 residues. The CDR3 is CASSARASGMSYNEQFF. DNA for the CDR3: TGTGCCAGCAGTGCCCGGGCTAGCGGGATGTCCTACAATGAGCAGTTCTTC.

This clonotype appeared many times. CDR3 bases: TGCAGTGCTAGGGGTACTAGCGGGGGCTCCTACGAGCAGTACTTC. Translation gives CSARGTSGGSYEQYF. The V call is TRBV20-1, the J call TRBJ2-7; 11 positions agree with TRBD2. Per germline, CDR1 DFQATT and CDR2 SNEGSKA (reference sequence). V lost 3 bases, J lost 0 bases, and 4 bases stayed unmatched. The CDR3 is 15 residues long.

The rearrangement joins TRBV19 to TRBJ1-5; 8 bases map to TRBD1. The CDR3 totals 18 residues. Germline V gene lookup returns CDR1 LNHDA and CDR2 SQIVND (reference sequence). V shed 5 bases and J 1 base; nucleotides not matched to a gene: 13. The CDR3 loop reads CASSLVPRRTGSNQPQHF. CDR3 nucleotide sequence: TGTGCCAGTAGTCTCGTGCCCCGTCGGACAGGGAGCAATCAGCCCCAGCATTTT.

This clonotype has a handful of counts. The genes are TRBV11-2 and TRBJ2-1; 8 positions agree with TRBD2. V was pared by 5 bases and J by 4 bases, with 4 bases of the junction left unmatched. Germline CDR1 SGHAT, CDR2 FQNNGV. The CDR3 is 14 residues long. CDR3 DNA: TGTGCCAGCAGCCGGGGGGGCCTTTACAATGAGCAGTTCTTC. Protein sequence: CASSRGGLYNEQFF.

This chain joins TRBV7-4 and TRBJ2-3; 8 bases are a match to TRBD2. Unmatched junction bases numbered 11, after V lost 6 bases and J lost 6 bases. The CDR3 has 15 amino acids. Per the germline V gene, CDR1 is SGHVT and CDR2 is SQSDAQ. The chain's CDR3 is CASSTGGASADTQYF. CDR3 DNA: TGTGCCAGCAGTACCGGGGGGGCTTCAGCTGATACGCAGTATTTT.

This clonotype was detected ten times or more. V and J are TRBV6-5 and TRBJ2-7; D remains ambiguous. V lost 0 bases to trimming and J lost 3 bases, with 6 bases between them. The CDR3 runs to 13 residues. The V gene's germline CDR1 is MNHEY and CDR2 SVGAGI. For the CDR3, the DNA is TGTGCCAGCAGTTACTCGATTCTCTACGAGCAGTACTTC. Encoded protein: CASSYSILYEQYF.

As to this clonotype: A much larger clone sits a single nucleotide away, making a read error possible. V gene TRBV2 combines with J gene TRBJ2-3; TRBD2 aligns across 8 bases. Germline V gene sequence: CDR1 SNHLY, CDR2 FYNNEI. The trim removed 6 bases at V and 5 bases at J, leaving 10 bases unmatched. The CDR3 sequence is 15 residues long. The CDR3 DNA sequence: TGTGCCAGCAGATCCGCGGGGGGCTGGGGAGATACGCAGTATTTT. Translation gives CASRSAGGWGDTQYF. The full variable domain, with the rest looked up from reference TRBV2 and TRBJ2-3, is EPEVTQTPSHQVTQMGQEVILRCVPISNHLYFYWYRQILGQKVEFLVSFYNNEISEKSEIFDDQFSVERPDGSNFTLKIRSTKLEDSAMYFCASRSAGGWGDTQYFGPGTRLTVL.

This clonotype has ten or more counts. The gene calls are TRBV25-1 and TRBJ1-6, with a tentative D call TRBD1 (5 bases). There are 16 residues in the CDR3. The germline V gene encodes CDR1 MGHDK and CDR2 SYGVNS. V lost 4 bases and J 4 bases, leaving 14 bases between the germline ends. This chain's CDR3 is CASSGRRTQYNSPLHF. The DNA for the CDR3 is TGTGCCAGCAGTGGAAGAAGGACACAATATAATTCACCCCTCCACTTT.

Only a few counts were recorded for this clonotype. The CDR3 DNA reads as TGTGCCAGCAGCACCAGCGGGAACGCCTACAATGAGCAGTTCTTC. The encoded protein is CASSTSGNAYNEQFF. The chain combines TRBV9 with TRBJ2-1, with 7 bases that match TRBD2. This CDR3 spans 15 amino acids. V shed 4 bases and J 2 bases; nucleotides not matched to a gene: 6. Germline values: CDR1 SGDLS, CDR2 YYNGEE.

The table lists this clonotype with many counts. CDR3 bases: TGCGCCAGCAGCATGGGACAGGGGTCCTATGGCTACACCTTC. Its translation: CASSMGQGSYGYTF. The gene calls are TRBV5-1 and TRBJ1-2, with 10 positions matching TRBD1. CDR1 is SGHRS and CDR2 is YFSETQ in the germline V gene. V dropped 4 bases and J dropped 4; count of bases not matched to a gene: 4. CDR3 length equals 14 residues.

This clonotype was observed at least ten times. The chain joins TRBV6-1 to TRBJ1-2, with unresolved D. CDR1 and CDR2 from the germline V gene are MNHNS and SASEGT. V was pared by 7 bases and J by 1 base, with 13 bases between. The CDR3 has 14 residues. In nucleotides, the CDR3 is TGTGCCAGCACTAGGCGCCTCGTTAACTATGGCTACACCTTC. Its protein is CASTRRLVNYGYTF.

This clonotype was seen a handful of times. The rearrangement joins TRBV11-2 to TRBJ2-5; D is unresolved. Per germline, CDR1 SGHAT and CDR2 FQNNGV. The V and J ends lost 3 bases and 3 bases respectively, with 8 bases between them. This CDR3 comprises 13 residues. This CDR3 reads CASSFGRKETQYF. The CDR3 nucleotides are TGTGCCAGCAGCTTCGGGCGAAAAGAGACCCAGTACTTC.

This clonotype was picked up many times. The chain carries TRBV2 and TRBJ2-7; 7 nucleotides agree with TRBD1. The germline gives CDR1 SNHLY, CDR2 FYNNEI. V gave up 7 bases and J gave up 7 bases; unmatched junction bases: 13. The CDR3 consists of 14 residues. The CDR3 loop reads CASKIELGGREQYF. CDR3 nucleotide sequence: TGTGCCAGCAAAATTGAGTTAGGGGGCCGGGAGCAGTACTTC.

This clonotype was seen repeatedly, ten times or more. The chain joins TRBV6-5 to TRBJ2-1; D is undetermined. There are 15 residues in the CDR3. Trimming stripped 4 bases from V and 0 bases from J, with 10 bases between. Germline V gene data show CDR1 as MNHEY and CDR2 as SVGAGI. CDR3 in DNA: TGTGCCAGCAGTTTGTCCCAGAGCTCCTACAATGAGCAGTTCTTC. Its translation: CASSLSQSSYNEQFF.

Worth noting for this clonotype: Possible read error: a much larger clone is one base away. The chain's CDR3 is CASGEGTNQPQHF. For the CDR3, the DNA is TGTGCCAGCGGCGAGGGGACCAATCAGCCCCAGCATTTT. This chain links TRBV3-1 with TRBJ1-5; D is possibly TRBD1 (5 bases). V was clipped by 8 bases and J by 3 bases, with 11 bases between them. The germline V gene has CDR1 LGHDT and CDR2 YNNKEL (reference sequence). The CDR3 runs to 13 residues.

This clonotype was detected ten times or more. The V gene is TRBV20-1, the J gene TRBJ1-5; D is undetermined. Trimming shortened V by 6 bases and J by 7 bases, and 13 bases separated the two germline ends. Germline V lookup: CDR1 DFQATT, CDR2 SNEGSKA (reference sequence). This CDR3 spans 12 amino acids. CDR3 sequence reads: CSAQRSGQPQHF. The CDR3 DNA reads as TGCAGTGCCCAACGGTCTGGCCAGCCCCAGCATTTT.

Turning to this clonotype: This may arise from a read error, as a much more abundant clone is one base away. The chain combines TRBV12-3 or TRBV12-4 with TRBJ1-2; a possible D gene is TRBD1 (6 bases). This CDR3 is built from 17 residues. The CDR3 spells CVSSTPWGQGSNYGYTF. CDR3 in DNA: TGTGTCAGCAGCACTCCCTGGGGGCAGGGCTCTAACTATGGCTACACCTTC.

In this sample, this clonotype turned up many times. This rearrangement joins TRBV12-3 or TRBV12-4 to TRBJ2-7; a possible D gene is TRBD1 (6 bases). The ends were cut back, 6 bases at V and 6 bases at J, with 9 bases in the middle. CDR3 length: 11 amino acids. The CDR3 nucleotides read TGTGCCAGCAGCCTCAGGGGCGAGCAGTACTTC. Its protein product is CASSLRGEQYF.

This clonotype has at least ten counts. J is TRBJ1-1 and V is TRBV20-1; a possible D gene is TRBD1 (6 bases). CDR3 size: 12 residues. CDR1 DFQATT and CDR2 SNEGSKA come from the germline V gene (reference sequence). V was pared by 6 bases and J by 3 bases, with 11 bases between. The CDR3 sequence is CSAWGRDTEAFF. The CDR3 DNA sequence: TGCAGTGCATGGGGGCGCGACACTGAAGCTTTCTTT.

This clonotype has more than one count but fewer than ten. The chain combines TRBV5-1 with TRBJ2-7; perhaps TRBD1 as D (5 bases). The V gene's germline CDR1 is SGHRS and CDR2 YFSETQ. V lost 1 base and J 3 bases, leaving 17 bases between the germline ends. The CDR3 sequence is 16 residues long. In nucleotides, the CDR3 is TGCGCCAGCAGCTTGAGTATCGGCCATCAGGGCTACGAGCAGTACTTC. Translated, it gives CASSLSIGHQGYEQYF.

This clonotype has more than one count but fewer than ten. The CDR3 reads CSASDKSYEQYF. CDR3 in DNA: TGCAGTGCTTCCGACAAATCCTACGAGCAGTACTTC. The chain couples TRBV20-1 to TRBJ2-7; D uncertain. V was pared by 5 bases and J by 1 base, with 9 bases between. The CDR3 covers 12 residues. Germline V CDR1 and CDR2: DFQATT, SNEGSKA (reference sequence).